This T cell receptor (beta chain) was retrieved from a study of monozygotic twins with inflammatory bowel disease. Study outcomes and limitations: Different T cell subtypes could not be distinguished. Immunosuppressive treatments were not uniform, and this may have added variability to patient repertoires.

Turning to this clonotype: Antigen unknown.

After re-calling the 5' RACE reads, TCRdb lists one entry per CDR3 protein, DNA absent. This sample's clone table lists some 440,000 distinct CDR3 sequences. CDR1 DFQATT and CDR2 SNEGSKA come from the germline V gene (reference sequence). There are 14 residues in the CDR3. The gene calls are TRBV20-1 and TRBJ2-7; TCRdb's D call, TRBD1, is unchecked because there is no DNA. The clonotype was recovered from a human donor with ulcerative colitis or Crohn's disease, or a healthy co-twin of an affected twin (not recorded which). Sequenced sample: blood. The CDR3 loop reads CSARLTQGSYEQYF.